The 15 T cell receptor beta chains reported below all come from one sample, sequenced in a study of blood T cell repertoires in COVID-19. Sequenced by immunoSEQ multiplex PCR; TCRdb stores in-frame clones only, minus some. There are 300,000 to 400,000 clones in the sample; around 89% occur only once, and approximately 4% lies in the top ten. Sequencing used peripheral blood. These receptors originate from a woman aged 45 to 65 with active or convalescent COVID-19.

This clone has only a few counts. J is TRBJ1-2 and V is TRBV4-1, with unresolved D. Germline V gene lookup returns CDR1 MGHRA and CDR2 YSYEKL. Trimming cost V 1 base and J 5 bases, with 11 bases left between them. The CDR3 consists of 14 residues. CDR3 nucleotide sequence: TGCGCCAGCAGCCAAGTCGCACAGAATTATGGCTACACCTTC. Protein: CASSQVAQNYGYTF.

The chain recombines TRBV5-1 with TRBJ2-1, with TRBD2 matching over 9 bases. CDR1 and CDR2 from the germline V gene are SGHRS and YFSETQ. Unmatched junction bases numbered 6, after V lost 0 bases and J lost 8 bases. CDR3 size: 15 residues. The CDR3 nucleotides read TGCGCCAGCAGCTTGGCTAGCGGGATGACCGATGAGCAGTTCTTC. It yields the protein CASSLASGMTDEQFF.

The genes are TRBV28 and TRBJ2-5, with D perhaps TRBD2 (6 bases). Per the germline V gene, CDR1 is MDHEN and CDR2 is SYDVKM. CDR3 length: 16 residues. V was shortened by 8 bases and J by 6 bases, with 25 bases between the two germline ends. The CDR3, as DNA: TGTGCCAGCGGTGGGCTGCGGGAAACAACCGTGCAGACCCAGTACTTC. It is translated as CASGGLRETTVQTQYF.

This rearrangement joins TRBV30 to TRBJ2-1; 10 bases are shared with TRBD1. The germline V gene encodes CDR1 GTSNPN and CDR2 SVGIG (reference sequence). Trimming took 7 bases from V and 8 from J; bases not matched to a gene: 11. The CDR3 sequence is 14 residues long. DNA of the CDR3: TGTGCCTTCTTCCCCGGGACAGGGGACCATGAGCAGTTCTTC. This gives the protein CAFFPGTGDHEQFF.

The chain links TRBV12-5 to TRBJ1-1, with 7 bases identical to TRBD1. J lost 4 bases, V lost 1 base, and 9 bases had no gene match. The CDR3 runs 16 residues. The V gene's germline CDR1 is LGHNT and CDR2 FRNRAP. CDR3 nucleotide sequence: TGTGCTAGTGGTTTGGCCCAGGGGGGACGGGTCACTGAAGCTTTCTTT. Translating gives CASGLAQGGRVTEAFF.

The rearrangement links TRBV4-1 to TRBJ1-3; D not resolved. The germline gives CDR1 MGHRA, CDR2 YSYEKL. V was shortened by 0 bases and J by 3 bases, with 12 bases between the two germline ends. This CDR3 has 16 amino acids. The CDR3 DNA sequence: TGCGCCAGCAGCCAAGAACCCAGGAATGATGGAAACACCATATATTTT. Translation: CASSQEPRNDGNTIYF.

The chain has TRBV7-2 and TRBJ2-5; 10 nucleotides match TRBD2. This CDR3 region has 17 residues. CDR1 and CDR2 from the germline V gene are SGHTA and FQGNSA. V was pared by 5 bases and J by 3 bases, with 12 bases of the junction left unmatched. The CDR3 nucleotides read TGTGCCAGCAGCAGAAAACCGGGACTAGCGTTTGAAGAGACCCAGTACTTC. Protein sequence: CASSRKPGLAFEETQYF.

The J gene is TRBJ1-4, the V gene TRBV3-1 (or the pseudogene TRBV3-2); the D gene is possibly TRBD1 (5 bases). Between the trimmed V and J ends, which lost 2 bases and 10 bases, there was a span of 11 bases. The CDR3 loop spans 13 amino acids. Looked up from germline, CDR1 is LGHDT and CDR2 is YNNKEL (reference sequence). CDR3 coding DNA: TGTGCCAGCAGCCAACAGGGTACTGGAAAACTGTTTTTT. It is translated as CASSQQGTGKLFF.

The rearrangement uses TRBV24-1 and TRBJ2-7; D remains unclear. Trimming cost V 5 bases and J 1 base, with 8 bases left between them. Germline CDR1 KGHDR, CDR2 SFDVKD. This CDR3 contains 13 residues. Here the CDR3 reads CATSVSESYEQYF. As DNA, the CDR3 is TGTGCCACCAGTGTTTCAGAATCCTACGAGCAGTACTTC.

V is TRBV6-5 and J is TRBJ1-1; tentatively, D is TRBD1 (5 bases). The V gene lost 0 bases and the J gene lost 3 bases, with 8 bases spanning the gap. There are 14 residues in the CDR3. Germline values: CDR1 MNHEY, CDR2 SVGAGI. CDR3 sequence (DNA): TGTGCCAGCAGTTACTCAGGGGACTACACTGAAGCTTTCTTT. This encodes CASSYSGDYTEAFF.

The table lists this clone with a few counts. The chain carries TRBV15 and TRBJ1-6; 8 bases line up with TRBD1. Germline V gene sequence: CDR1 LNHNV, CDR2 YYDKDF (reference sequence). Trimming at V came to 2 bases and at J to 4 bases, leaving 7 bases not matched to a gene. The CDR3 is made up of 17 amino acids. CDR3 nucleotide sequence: TGTGCCACCAGCAGACCCGGGACAGGACCTTATAATTCACCCCTCCACTTT. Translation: CATSRPGTGPYNSPLHF.

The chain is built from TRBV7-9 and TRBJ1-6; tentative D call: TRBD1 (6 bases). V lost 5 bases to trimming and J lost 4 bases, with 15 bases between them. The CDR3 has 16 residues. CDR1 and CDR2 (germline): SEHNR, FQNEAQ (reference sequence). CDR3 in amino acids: CASSPPTGRYNSPLHF. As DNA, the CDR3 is TGTGCCAGCAGCCCTCCGACAGGCCGATATAATTCACCCCTCCACTTT.

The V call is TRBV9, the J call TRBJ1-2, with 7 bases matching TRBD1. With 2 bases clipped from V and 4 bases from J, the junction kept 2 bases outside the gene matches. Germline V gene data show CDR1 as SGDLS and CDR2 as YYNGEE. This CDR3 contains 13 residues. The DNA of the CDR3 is TGTGCCAGCAGCGTCGGGACAGCCTATGGCTACACCTTC. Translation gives CASSVGTAYGYTF.

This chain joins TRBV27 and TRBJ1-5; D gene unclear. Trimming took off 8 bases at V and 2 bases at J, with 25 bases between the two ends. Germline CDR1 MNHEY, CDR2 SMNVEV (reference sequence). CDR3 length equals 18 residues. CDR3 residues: CASEVEEATEVGNQPQHF. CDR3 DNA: TGTGCCAGCGAAGTGGAAGAAGCGACGGAGGTAGGCAATCAGCCCCAGCATTTT.

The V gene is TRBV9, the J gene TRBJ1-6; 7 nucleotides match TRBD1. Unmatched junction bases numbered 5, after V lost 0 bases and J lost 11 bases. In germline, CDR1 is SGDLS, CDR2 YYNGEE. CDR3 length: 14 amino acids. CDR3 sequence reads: CASSVGLQGPPLHF. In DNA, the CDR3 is TGTGCCAGCAGCGTAGGACTACAGGGGCCACCCCTCCACTTT.